The rows below give T cell receptor beta chains drawn from one sample of a study of radiation and T cells in renal cell carcinoma. Clones were sequenced by immunoSEQ multiplex PCR, and TCRdb holds only the in-frame ones, with some missing. The sample has 120,000 or so clones; roughly four fifths are singletons. Sequences were derived from blood, sampled from a patient whose treatment included radiotherapy and nephrectomy. All receptors come from a man aged 45-60 years with renal cell carcinoma. Each CDR3 is given with its conserved first and last residue. The order of the fields is J gene, clone size, D gene, V gene, CDR3 protein, CDR3 DNA. D genes are given only for firm matches. The size of a clone is reported for some rows only, either as once, few or many, or as a class for expanded clones.

j_call: TRBJ1-1
clone_size: few
d_call: .
v_call: TRBV29-1
cdr3_aa: CSGSGFNRVYTEAFF
cdr3_nt: TGCAGCGGGTCAGGGTTCAACCGCGTTTACACTGAAGCTTTCTTT

j_call: TRBJ2-7
clone_size: once
d_call: .
v_call: TRBV5-5
cdr3_aa: CASSLFVGDEQYF
cdr3_nt: TGTGCCAGCAGCTTGTTTGTAGGGGACGAGCAGTACTTC

j_call: TRBJ1-2
clone_size: medium-sized
d_call: .
v_call: TRBV2
cdr3_aa: CASRMTGTGGDYTF
cdr3_nt: TGTGCCAGCAGAATGACAGGCACTGGTGGTGACTACACCTTC

j_call: TRBJ1-2
clone_size: .
d_call: .
v_call: TRBV5-1
cdr3_aa: CASSLEGILYGYTF
cdr3_nt: TGCGCCAGCAGCTTGGAGGGAATCCTTTATGGCTACACCTTC

j_call: TRBJ2-3
clone_size: .
d_call: .
v_call: TRBV6-5
cdr3_aa: CASSLSFSDTQYF
cdr3_nt: TGTGCCAGCAGTCTAAGTTTTTCTGATACGCAGTATTTT

j_call: TRBJ2-3
clone_size: .
d_call: .
v_call: TRBV4-1
cdr3_aa: CASSQGVEDTQYF
cdr3_nt: TGCGCCAGCAGCCAAGGGGTTGAGGATACGCAGTATTTT

j_call: TRBJ2-5
clone_size: once
d_call: .
v_call: TRBV11-1
cdr3_aa: CASSPGGTLSGTQYF
cdr3_nt: TGTGCCAGCAGCCCCGGGGGAACCCTGAGCGGGACCCAGTACTTC

j_call: TRBJ1-5
clone_size: .
d_call: .
v_call: TRBV6-1
cdr3_aa: CASSEVYTPLVGQPQHF
cdr3_nt: TGTGCCAGCAGTGAAGTGTATACCCCCCTTGTAGGTCAGCCCCAGCATTTT

j_call: TRBJ2-7
clone_size: once
d_call: .
v_call: TRBV11-3
cdr3_aa: CASTVKGLSYEQYF
cdr3_nt: TGTGCCAGCACTGTAAAGGGGTTGTCCTACGAGCAGTACTTC

j_call: TRBJ2-6
clone_size: .
d_call: .
v_call: TRBV19
cdr3_aa: CASSGVFISGANVLTF
cdr3_nt: TGTGCCAGTAGTGGGGTATTCATCTCTGGGGCCAACGTCCTGACTTTC

j_call: TRBJ2-5
clone_size: .
d_call: .
v_call: TRBV11-2
cdr3_aa: CASSFGQQETQYF
cdr3_nt: TGTGCCAGCAGCTTTGGCCAACAAGAGACCCAGTACTTC

j_call: TRBJ2-7
clone_size: .
d_call: TRBD1
v_call: TRBV2
cdr3_aa: CASSKGTGLYEQYF
cdr3_nt: TGTGCCAGCAGTAAAGGGACAGGCCTCTACGAGCAGTACTTC

j_call: TRBJ2-1
clone_size: .
d_call: TRBD2
v_call: TRBV29-1
cdr3_aa: CSVEDPYGGRGAEQFF
cdr3_nt: TGCAGCGTTGAAGATCCCTACGGCGGGAGGGGCGCTGAGCAGTTCTTC

j_call: TRBJ2-2
clone_size: .
d_call: TRBD2
v_call: TRBV7-9
cdr3_aa: CASSFKISGGASTGELFF
cdr3_nt: TGTGCCAGCAGCTTTAAGATTAGCGGGGGGGCCTCCACCGGGGAGCTGTTTTTT

j_call: TRBJ1-2
clone_size: .
d_call: .
v_call: TRBV5-1
cdr3_aa: CASSFLGVNGYTF
cdr3_nt: TGCGCCAGCAGCTTCCTGGGCGTGAATGGCTACACCTTC

j_call: TRBJ2-3
clone_size: .
d_call: .
v_call: TRBV30
cdr3_aa: CAWSVGAGTLTDTQYF
cdr3_nt: TGTGCCTGGAGTGTCGGGGCAGGGACCCTCACAGATACGCAGTATTTT

j_call: TRBJ2-7
clone_size: .
d_call: .
v_call: TRBV30
cdr3_aa: CAWSNSYEQYF
cdr3_nt: TGTGCCTGGAGTAATAGCTACGAGCAGTACTTC

j_call: TRBJ1-4
clone_size: once
d_call: TRBD1
v_call: TRBV18
cdr3_aa: CASSPGQGPEKLFF
cdr3_nt: TGTGCCAGCTCACCGGGACAGGGACCCGAAAAACTGTTTTTT

j_call: TRBJ1-2
clone_size: .
d_call: .
v_call: TRBV9
cdr3_aa: CASSVGSQPPDTF
cdr3_nt: TGTGCCAGCAGCGTAGGATCACAGCCCCCCGATACCTTC

j_call: TRBJ2-3
clone_size: .
d_call: .
v_call: TRBV5-4
cdr3_aa: CASSLYGISTDTQYF
cdr3_nt: TGTGCCAGCAGCTTATATGGAATTAGCACAGATACGCAGTATTTT

j_call: TRBJ1-2
clone_size: .
d_call: .
v_call: TRBV18
cdr3_aa: CASSPEQNMGYTF
cdr3_nt: TGTGCCAGCTCACCTGAGCAGAATATGGGCTACACCTTC

j_call: TRBJ2-5
clone_size: medium-sized
d_call: TRBD2
v_call: TRBV4-1
cdr3_aa: CASSQSLAETQETQYF
cdr3_nt: TGCGCCAGCAGCCAAAGTCTAGCGGAAACTCAAGAGACCCAGTACTTC

j_call: TRBJ2-7
clone_size: .
d_call: .
v_call: TRBV5-1
cdr3_aa: CASSFGGRSVFYEQYF
cdr3_nt: TGCGCCAGCAGCTTTGGGGGACGTAGCGTATTCTACGAGCAGTACTTC

j_call: TRBJ2-5
clone_size: once
d_call: .
v_call: TRBV7-7
cdr3_aa: CASSLGAGGETQYF
cdr3_nt: TGTGCTAGCAGCTTAGGGGCAGGTGGTGAGACCCAGTACTTC

j_call: TRBJ2-5
clone_size: .
d_call: .
v_call: TRBV15
cdr3_aa: CATSQQGGETQYF
cdr3_nt: TGTGCCACCAGCCAACAGGGAGGAGAGACCCAGTACTTC

j_call: TRBJ1-6
clone_size: few
d_call: .
v_call: TRBV15
cdr3_aa: CATSRDIGVNSPLHF
cdr3_nt: TGTGCCACCAGCAGAGATATCGGAGTTAATTCACCCCTCCACTTT